This T cell receptor (beta chain) was captured by sequencing in a study of CD8 T cells in ankylosing spondylitis. Findings of the study overall: Existing reports had already noted some motif variants in reactive arthritis synovial fluid and blood.

This clonotype was seen only a few times. Antigen unknown. CDR3 length: 16 residues. V was clipped by 1 base and J by 5 bases; unmatched bases: 7. Germline lookup yields CDR1 MGHRA and CDR2 YSYEKL. Using its own MiXCR run on the 5' RACE reads, TCRdb lists one record per CDR3 protein. The top ten clones hold more than 15% of a sample with 150,000 to 200,000 distinct CDR3 sequences, roughly 13% of them seen once. The clonotype was recovered from a male donor with ankylosing spondylitis or in good health (not recorded which). The chain uses TRBV4-1 and TRBJ2-1, with 8 bases identical to TRBD2. Sequenced: blood, either unsorted or a sorted T cell fraction (not recorded which). The CDR3 bases are TGCGCCAGCAGCCAAGCCCCAGCGGGGGCCCACAATGAGCAGTTCTTC. It codes for CASSQAPAGAHNEQFF.